Described below is a single TCR beta chain sequence and its context. The entry originates in a study of blood T cell repertoires in COVID-19. Background on the study: Sources were T cells, B-cell-depleted T cells, or PBMCs; the material itself was cDNA or gDNA.

V was cut by 1 base and J by 2 bases, with 16 bases left in between. CDR3 length equals 16 residues. Per the germline V gene, CDR1 is SQVTM and CDR2 is ANQGSEA. Authors' data handling: Counts of nucleated cells, estimated from reference gene primer amplification, were obtained. Measured with immunoSEQ multiplex PCR; TCRdb has only the in-frame clones, and not every one. V, J and clone size were drawn from that table, and D and trimming were deduced from the DNA. This sample has about 100,000 clones, with about 77% found just once. This clonotype originated in a man in his 70s with active or convalescent COVID-19. Material for sequencing was peripheral blood. V and J are TRBV29-1 and TRBJ2-3, with a possible D match to TRBD2 (6 bases). CDR3 sequence reads: CSVEGAGGMATDTQYF. DNA of the CDR3: TGCAGCGTTGAAGGGGCAGGCGGGATGGCCACAGATACGCAGTATTTT.